A single sample is the source of the 27 T cell receptor beta chains below, sequenced in a study of blood T cells in healthy people across ages. The use of a sample-barcoded 5' primer and a J-beta primer mix characterized a second PCR of roughly 7 to 12 cycles. TCRdb redid the calling of the 5' RACE reads with MiXCR, one entry per CDR3 protein. The sample consists of over a million distinct CDR3 sequences, 42% of them appearing once. The specimen was blood. These receptors were taken from a woman aged 18-30 years in good health.

This clonotype was counted only a few times. This sequence joins TRBV9 and TRBJ2-7; D is possibly TRBD2 (5 bases). V was cut by 3 bases and J by 3 bases, with 13 bases left in between. Germline V gene data show CDR1 as SGDLS and CDR2 as YYNGEE. This CDR3 contains 14 residues. For the CDR3, the DNA is TGTGCCAGCAGCGCATCCCTCGCGGGCTACGAGCAGTACTTC. This translates into CASSASLAGYEQYF.

The J gene is TRBJ1-6, the V gene TRBV5-1; D remains ambiguous. This CDR3 has 15 amino acids. Germline lookup yields CDR1 SGHRS and CDR2 YFSETQ. V was cut by 0 bases and J by 6 bases, with 10 bases left in between. CDR3 residues: CASSLGRGSNSPLHF. CDR3 in DNA: TGCGCCAGCAGCTTGGGGAGAGGGAGTAATTCACCCCTCCACTTT.

The J gene is TRBJ2-4, the V gene TRBV20-1; D gene uncertain. CDR1 DFQATT and CDR2 SNEGSKA come from the germline V gene (reference sequence). The length of the CDR3 is 14 residues. With 0 bases removed from V and 4 bases from J, the gap between germline ends came to 10 bases. In nucleotides, the CDR3 is TGCAGTGCTAGAGAGAGCAGATTTAAAAACATTCAGTACTTC. Protein sequence: CSARESRFKNIQYF.

On this clonotype itself: An end of the junction differs from the germline gene, which may be a read error. The V gene is TRBV5-3, the J gene TRBJ2-3, with TRBD1 matching 8 bases. TRBV5-3 is identified as an open reading frame with a role that is uncertain. This CDR3 has 16 amino acids. This chain's CDR3 is CASSLRRDRRGDTQYF. In DNA, the CDR3 is TGTGCCAGCAGCTTACGTCGGGACAGGAGGGGGGATACGCAGTATTTT.

In this sample, this clonotype turned up a few times. CDR3 nucleotide sequence: TGTGCCACCAGTGATTTGGGGCGGGGACCCTACAATGAGCAGTTCTTC. It codes for CATSDLGRGPYNEQFF. J is TRBJ2-1 and V is TRBV24-1; weak D call: TRBD2 (6 bases). Between the trimmed V and J ends, which lost 0 bases and 2 bases, there was a span of 10 bases. CDR3 length: 16 amino acids. CDR1 KGHDR and CDR2 SFDVKD come from the germline V gene.

The genes are TRBV12-5 and TRBJ2-5, with a possible D match to TRBD2 (5 bases). The closer fit of TRBJ2-7 to the DNA end suggests the J call may be wrong. Germline CDR1 LGHNT, CDR2 FRNRAP. The CDR3 covers 15 residues. CDR3 amino acids: CASALARADSYEQYF. The CDR3 region has the DNA TGTGCTAGTGCCCTAGCCCGGGCGGATTCCTACGAGCAGTACTTC.

This chain uses TRBV4-1 with TRBJ2-7, with TRBD2 matching 7 bases. CDR1 MGHRA and CDR2 YSYEKL come from the germline V gene. V lost 2 bases and J lost 2; bases outside the gene matches: 6. The CDR3 loop spans 15 amino acids. The CDR3 spells CASSQNGRKTYEQYF. CDR3 DNA sequence: TGCGCCAGCAGCCAAAACGGGAGGAAGACCTACGAGCAGTACTTC.

This clonotype was seen only a few times. The chain combines TRBV21-1 with TRBJ1-2; the table calls TRBD1, which could not be checked here. TRBV21-1 is a recognized pseudogene. The CDR3 loop spans 15 amino acids. The CDR3 coding sequence is TGTGCCAGCAGCAAAGCCCTGGACAGGGTACTCACCTACACCTTC. Translated, it gives CASSKALDRVLTYTF.

This clonotype was observed a few times. The chain carries TRBV29-1 and TRBJ2-3, with D hard to call. Germline V gene lookup returns CDR1 SQVTM and CDR2 ANQGSEA. The V end was cut by 0 bases, the J end by 2 bases, with 12 bases between. There are 15 residues in the CDR3. CDR3 sequence (DNA): TGCAGCGTTGAAGAGGGTCAAAGGGACACAGATACGCAGTATTTT. Amino acid sequence: CSVEEGQRDTDTQYF.

V is TRBV5-1 and J is TRBJ1-1; D is perhaps TRBD1 (5 bases). The CDR3 is 18 residues long. Germline CDR1 reads SGHRS; CDR2 reads YFSETQ. Trimming took 1 base from V and 2 from J, leaving 21 bases between them. The CDR3 loop is CASSLYFTGAGDNTEAFF. The CDR3 DNA reads TGCGCCAGCAGCTTGTACTTTACCGGGGCAGGCGATAACACTGAAGCTTTCTTT.

The chain is built from TRBV6-5 and TRBJ1-2, with D possibly TRBD1 on 6 matching bases. V was shortened by 5 bases and J by 8 bases, with 15 bases between the two germline ends. Germline lookup yields CDR1 MNHEY and CDR2 SVGAGI. This CDR3 is 13 amino acids long. The CDR3 coding sequence is TGTGCCAGCAGTCCCCAGGGGCTGGGGGGCTACACCTTC. Translation: CASSPQGLGGYTF.

This clonotype was seen a few times. This chain joins TRBV6-1 and TRBJ2-7, with D possibly being TRBD1 or TRBD2 (6 bases each). This CDR3 region has 16 residues. Germline V gene sequence: CDR1 MNHNS, CDR2 SASEGT. The V end lost 3 bases, the J end lost 4 bases, and 19 bases lay between the germline ends. The CDR3 spells CASSEKVRGAEYEQYF. CDR3 nucleotides: TGTGCCAGCAGTGAGAAAGTGAGGGGGGCGGAATACGAGCAGTACTTC.

The chain uses TRBV6-6 and TRBJ1-1, with TRBD1 identical over 9 bases. Germline V gives CDR1 MNHNY, CDR2 SVGAGI (reference sequence). The CDR3 runs 17 residues. J lost 0 bases, V lost 6 bases, and 11 bases had no gene match. The CDR3 is CASSSRGQGVMNTEAFF. The CDR3 DNA is TGTGCCAGCAGCTCCCGGGGACAGGGCGTAATGAACACTGAAGCTTTCTTT.

This sequence joins TRBV29-1 and TRBJ2-3; no reliable D call. Germline V gene data show CDR1 as SQVTM and CDR2 as ANQGSEA. V shed 3 bases and J shed 1 base, with 11 bases lying between them. This CDR3 contains 14 residues. The DNA of the CDR3 is TGCAGCGTTGATCCTGGAACGGGCACAGATACGCAGTATTTT. This encodes CSVDPGTGTDTQYF.

CDR3 sequence (DNA): TGTGCCAGCAGTGCTTGGAACGGAAACCAAGAGACCCAGTACTTC. Amino acids: CASSAWNGNQETQYF. This rearrangement joins TRBV25-1 to TRBJ2-5; no firm D call. V was pared by 4 bases and J by 0 bases, with 12 bases between. The CDR3 is 15 residues long. The V gene's germline CDR1 is MGHDK and CDR2 SYGVNS.

The chain employs TRBV24-1 and TRBJ2-2; D uncertain. CDR1 and CDR2 (germline): KGHDR, SFDVKD. This CDR3 has 13 amino acids. Trimming left V 5 bases short and J 4 bases short, with 7 bases between. The CDR3 DNA follows: TGTGCCACCAGTGCCAGAGTCACCGGGGAGCTGTTTTTT. Translating gives CATSARVTGELFF.

The table lists this clonotype with a few counts. The chain combines TRBV20-1 with TRBJ2-5, with TRBD2 matching 16 bases. The J call is in doubt because the DNA end fits TRBJ2-7 better. The CDR3 extends over 15 amino acids. Germline V gene lookup returns CDR1 DFQATT and CDR2 SNEGSKA (reference sequence). The CDR3 is CSAGTSGGGWYEQYF. The CDR3 coding sequence is TGCAGTGCTGGGACTAGCGGGGGGGGTTGGTACGAGCAGTACTTC.

This clonotype has a handful of counts. The rearrangement joins TRBV5-1 to TRBJ1-2, with TRBD1 matching over 8 bases. CDR3 size: 15 residues. The trim removed 1 base at V and 4 bases at J, leaving 6 bases unmatched. Per germline, CDR1 SGHRS and CDR2 YFSETQ. The CDR3 protein is CASSLPRTGSYGYTF. CDR3 DNA: TGCGCCAGCAGCTTGCCGCGGACAGGGAGCTATGGCTACACCTTC.

This sequence joins TRBV12-3 or TRBV12-4 and TRBJ1-3; D is uncertain. This CDR3 region has 14 residues. V was cut by 3 bases and J by 0 bases, with 6 bases left in between. The CDR3 spells CASSFANSGNTIYF. CDR3 sequence (DNA): TGTGCCAGCAGTTTTGCCAACTCTGGAAACACCATATATTTT.

J is TRBJ2-1 and V is TRBV5-1, with D hard to call. CDR3 length: 15 residues. The V end lost 4 bases, the J end lost 10 bases, and 21 bases lay between the germline ends. Germline CDR1 is SGHRS and CDR2 is YFSETQ. CDR3 loop: CASSVTPAVYLEQFF. The CDR3 DNA follows: TGCGCCAGCAGCGTGACCCCTGCAGTTTACCTCGAGCAGTTCTTC. The whole variable domain, remainder taken from reference TRBV5-1 and TRBJ2-1, is KAGVTQTPRYLIKTRGQQVTLSCSPISGHRSVSWYQQTPGQGLQFLFEYFSETQRNKGNFPGRFSGRQFSNSRSEMNVSTLELGDSALYLCASSVTPAVYLEQFFGPGTRLTVL.

The gene calls are TRBV29-1 and TRBJ2-3; D is perhaps TRBD1 or TRBD2 (6 bases each). Germline V gene data show CDR1 as SQVTM and CDR2 as ANQGSEA. This CDR3 comprises 15 residues. V shed 1 base and J shed 0 bases, with 11 bases lying between them. CDR3 sequence: CSVEVTGRSTDTQYF. The DNA for the CDR3 is TGCAGCGTTGAAGTAACAGGGAGGAGCACAGATACGCAGTATTTT.

The chain joins TRBV20-1 to TRBJ2-1; 10 bases line up with TRBD2. Germline assignment: CDR1 DFQATT and CDR2 SNEGSKA (reference sequence). The CDR3 loop spans 16 amino acids. The junction had 12 bases not matched to a gene; V was cut back by 5 bases and J by 5 bases. CDR3 in amino acids: CSAPDRRTSGNNEQFF. Here the CDR3 DNA reads TGCAGTGCTCCGGACCGTCGGACTAGCGGAAACAATGAGCAGTTCTTC.

Worth noting for this clonotype: The conserved phenylalanine or tryptophan is not found at the CDR3 terminus, so this likely reflects a read error. This rearrangement joins TRBV4-2 to TRBJ2-5; D is possibly TRBD2 (6 bases). The tail of the sequence fits TRBJ2-7 better, so the J call may be wrong. This CDR3 has 15 amino acids. The germline V gene has CDR1 LGHNA and CDR2 YNFKEQ. CDR3 nucleotide sequence: TGTGCCAGCAGCCAAGTTGAGGGAGCGGGCTACGAGCAGTACCTC. It encodes CASSQVEGAGYEQYL.

As concerns this clonotype: At one of its ends the junction is not consistent with the germline gene, which may arise from a read error. This chain uses TRBV12-3 or TRBV12-4 with TRBJ2-3; D is perhaps TRBD1 (6 bases). The CDR3 extends over 14 amino acids. The CDR3 is CASSLRGRADAQYF. For the CDR3, the DNA is TGTGCCAGCAGTTTGAGGGGGAGAGCAGATGCGCAGTATTTT.

V is TRBV10-2 and J is TRBJ2-7; D gene unclear. This CDR3 contains 12 residues. V lost 5 bases, J lost 7 bases, and 12 bases lay in between. The germline gives CDR1 WSHSY, CDR2 SAAADI. CDR3 sequence reads: CASSFQDLEQYF. The CDR3 nucleotides are TGCGCCAGCAGTTTTCAGGATCTTGAGCAGTACTTC.

This clonotype was seen many times. This sequence joins TRBV12-3 or TRBV12-4 and TRBJ2-7; D is unclear. The CDR3 length is 14 residues. The germline V and J ends were trimmed by 4 bases and 0 bases, with 10 bases remaining between them. CDR3 residues: CASSYRLSSYEQYF. CDR3 nucleotides: TGTGCCAGCAGTTATAGACTCAGCTCCTACGAGCAGTACTTC.

V and J are TRBV5-1 and TRBJ2-5; D perhaps matches TRBD1 (6 bases). The J call may be in error: the DNA end matches TRBJ2-7 better. Germline CDR1 and CDR2: SGHRS and YFSETQ. CDR3 length: 15 residues. The CDR3 region has the DNA TGCGCCAGCAGCTTGGAACAGGGCCCTCCCTACGAGCAGTACTTC. Amino acid sequence: CASSLEQGPPYEQYF.